This T cell receptor (beta chain) was sequenced in a study of T cells after posttransplantation cyclophosphamide. Findings and limits, study-wide: Recipient CMV seropositivity and CMV reactivation strongly tracked TRB clonality. Donor-recipient repertoire similarity was low at 1-2 months, rising over year one.

This related bone marrow graft donor gave peripheral blood on the day of marrow donation. The protocol was immunoSEQ multiplex PCR, while the TCRdb copy is restricted to in-frame clones and leaves out a portion. The repertoire holds tens of thousands of clones, with almost 95% as singletons. The V end was cut by 3 bases, the J end by 6 bases, with 9 bases between. CDR1 and CDR2 from the germline V gene are LNHDA and SQIVND (reference sequence). CDR3 length equals 13 residues. About this clone: Its antigen is not known.

Sequenced sample: PBMCs. This receptor was taken from a woman aged 50 to 60 in good health and a related stem cell transplant donor. The chain employs TRBV19 and TRBJ2-1; TRBD2 might be the D (6 bases). This CDR3 is CASSIGGTNEQFF. The CDR3 DNA reads TGTGCCAGTAGTATTGGCGGGACCAATGAGCAGTTCTTC.